This T cell receptor beta chain was sequenced for a study of OX40 agonist ivuxolimab in advanced cancers. About the investigation overall: The costimulatory receptor OX40 (CD134) was targeted by ivuxolimab, a fully human IgG2 agonistic monoclonal antibody. Intravenous ivuxolimab was administered to patients every 2 weeks at six dose levels: 0.01, 0.1, 0.3, 1.5, 3 and 10 mg/kg. Among the 50 to 55 dose-escalation patients, about 19 had hepatocellular carcinoma, 15 melanoma, 9 renal cell carcinoma and 9 head and neck cancer. In the dose-escalation cohort, nearly 85% of patients were male, and the mean age was around 60 years with a range of about 20 to 80. Patients were allowed to have had prior anti-PD-1, anti-PD-L1 or anti-CTLA-4 therapy, and around 41% of the dose-escalation patients had previously received checkpoint inhibitors. Partial responses were achieved by three dose-escalation patients, of whom one had hepatocellular carcinoma and two had cutaneous melanoma. Peripheral TCRbeta sequencing aimed to test whether ivuxolimab altered TCR sequence diversity and caused clonal T-cell expansion. The paper covers the monotherapy dose-escalation part of the phase I ivuxolimab trial, which included N ≈ 54 patients. Overall study results and their limits: Partial responders in the 0.1-3.0 mg/kg groups had among the lowest normalized peripheral clonal expansion, especially among CD8+ T cells. After ivuxolimab, CD8+ T cells had more expanded clones than CD4+ T cells on average. Antigen specificity was not determined for the clonally expanded peripheral T cells. Low levels of normalized T-cell clonal expansion were also shown by some nonresponding patients. At doses of 0.1 to 3.0 mg/kg, clonal expansion of both CD4+ and CD8+ T cells in blood was seen between baseline and week 6.

The trial excluded patients who had a history of autoimmune disease or were on systemic immunosuppression. Peripheral blood for TCR sequencing was collected from all dose cohorts at baseline, on cycle 4 day 1, and on cycle 7 day 1. Samples were obtained from an open-label, multicenter, first-in-human phase I dose-escalation trial of ivuxolimab. Adults with locally advanced or metastatic melanoma, renal cell carcinoma, hepatocellular carcinoma or head and neck squamous cell carcinoma were enrolled in the trial. Before TCR sequencing, CD4+ and CD8+ T cells were separately sorted from peripheral blood. Genomic DNA was isolated from the sorted cells so that the TCRbeta CDR3 region could be sequenced. TCRbeta CDR3 regions were sequenced using the immunoSEQ Assay. TCRdb provides this immuneACCESS table in a form limited to in-frame rearrangements. Some clones are lacking; in checked studies, under half of them reflect an unresolved V gene, and why the rest are absent is not known. In this sample the table shows approximately 35,000 clones, 70% to 85% of which occur a single time. The ten largest clones represent roughly 9.7% of the sample.

To note about this clone: Its target antigen remains unknown. No much larger clonotype is one base removed from it; base qualities were not supplied.

CDR1 and CDR2 are read off the germline V gene (reference sequence) as GTSNPN and SVGIG. V trim: 7 bases; J trim: 0 bases; unmatched bases: 4. Including the terminal cysteine and phenylalanine, the CDR3 comprises 15 residues. The read is trimmed to its CDR3 DNA, 45 bases read in frame from base 1. The input for sequencing was CD4+ or CD8+ T cells sorted from blood, taken in a trial of the OX40 agonist ivuxolimab. The source of this sequence is an adult with an advanced solid tumor such as melanoma, head and neck, liver or kidney cancer. The chain employs TRBV30 and TRBJ1-4, with 11 bases in between that match TRBD1. The CDR3 region has the sequence CASPGQGATNEKLFF. The bases read TGTGCCTCCCCGGGACAGGGGGCAACTAATGAAAAACTGTTTTTT.